This T cell receptor beta chain was observed in a study of cytomegalovirus exposure and HLA in healthy donors. Whole-study results and caveats: A cluster of highly shared sequence variants was likely a sequencing artifact.

With respect to this clone: Its specificity is unknown.

The CDR3 is made up of 18 amino acids. V lost 3 bases to trimming and J lost 3 bases; unmatched junction nucleotides: 10. The germline V gene encodes CDR1 SGHVS and CDR2 FQNEAQ. Both 60 Vbeta primers and 13 Jbeta primers went into the PCR. Here immunoSEQ multiplex PCR was the method, and the copy in TCRdb shows in-frame clones only, minus some. The table includes over 150,000 clones, around 74% detected once. This clonotype was obtained from a man between 18 and 29 years old in good health and CMV-seronegative. Material: PBMCs. This chain connects TRBV7-8 to TRBJ2-1; 11 positions match TRBD2. CDR3 nucleotide sequence: TGTGCCAGCAGCTTCATGGGGGAAGGACTAGCGGGCTACAATGAGCAGTTCTTC. Its translation: CASSFMGEGLAGYNEQFF.